A single sample gave rise to the 24 T cell receptor beta chains below, sequenced in a study of T-cell reconstitution after alpha-beta-depleted transplantation in children. Unique molecular identifiers were built into the TCRbeta library. MiXCR was run by TCRdb on the PCR reads, yielding one entry per CDR3 protein. Of about 610,000 distinct CDR3 sequences listed, over 9.5% are singletons. The sequences come from PBMCs from the stem cell graft donor, collected from the stem cell graft. Receptors were obtained from a human donor who donated a stem cell graft to a child with acute myeloid leukemia.

This clonotype was counted at least ten times. The chain carries TRBV12-3 or TRBV12-4 and TRBJ2-7; D tentatively fits TRBD1 or TRBD2 (5 bases each). Trimming cost V 3 bases and J 4 bases, with 19 bases left between them. This CDR3 has 16 residues. CDR3 in amino acids: CASSLKTGLVPYEQYF. CDR3 bases: TGTGCCAGCAGTTTGAAAACAGGACTGGTTCCGTACGAGCAGTACTTC.

This clonotype was seen at least ten times. The rearrangement links TRBV7-2 to TRBJ2-3; no clear D. There are 16 residues in the CDR3. V shed 4 bases and J shed 0 bases, with 14 bases lying between them. The germline V gene has CDR1 SGHTA and CDR2 FQGNSA. In DNA form, the CDR3 reads TGTGCCAGCAGCTGGCGGCCCCCTACTAGCACAGATACGCAGTATTTT. Translation gives CASSWRPPTSTDTQYF.

This clonotype was recorded a few times. The CDR3 spells CASSHPYSGDQETQYF. As DNA, the CDR3 is TGTGCCAGCAGCCATCCCTACTCAGGGGACCAAGAGACCCAGTACTTC. The chain couples TRBV14 to TRBJ2-5, with D perhaps TRBD1 (6 bases). Trimming left V 3 bases short and J 0 bases short, with 14 bases between. The CDR3 length is 16 residues. The germline gives CDR1 SGHDN, CDR2 FVKESK.

The chain couples TRBV13 to TRBJ2-7; D is possibly TRBD2 (6 bases). The CDR3 covers 14 residues. CDR1 is PRHDT, CDR2 FYEKMQ, per germline (reference sequence). V gave up 6 bases and J gave up 2 bases, with 14 bases separating them. DNA of the CDR3: TGTGCCAGCAGTTTCCGGGACTTCCCCTACGAGCAGTACTTC. Amino acid sequence: CASSFRDFPYEQYF.

This chain joins TRBV12-3 or TRBV12-4 and TRBJ1-2; 9 bases fit TRBD1. Losses at the gene ends were 4 bases for V and 2 bases for J; bases not matched to a gene: 5. The CDR3 sequence is 15 residues long. CDR3 coding DNA: TGTGCCAGCAGTTCCGCCGGACAGGGGAACTATGGCTACACCTTC. This translates into CASSSAGQGNYGYTF.

This clonotype was counted only a few times. This chain joins TRBV20-1 and TRBJ2-2; 8 bases are a match to TRBD1. The germline V gene encodes CDR1 DFQATT and CDR2 SNEGSKA (reference sequence). The trim removed 6 bases at V and 0 bases at J, leaving 6 bases unmatched. The CDR3 totals 15 residues. The CDR3 nucleotides are TGCAGTGCCACGGACAGGGCCTCGAACACCGGGGAGCTGTTTTTT. Protein product: CSATDRASNTGELFF.

There are a few counts of this clonotype. The J gene is TRBJ1-5, the V gene TRBV4-2; D gene unclear. CDR3 length: 16 residues. Trimming took off 5 bases at V and 0 bases at J, with 14 bases between the two ends. The V gene's germline CDR1 is LGHNA and CDR2 YNFKEQ. The CDR3 loop reads CASSKATDNSNQPQHF. CDR3 coding DNA: TGTGCCAGCAGCAAGGCGACGGATAATAGCAATCAGCCCCAGCATTTT.

This chain links TRBV20-1 with TRBJ2-5; D is ambiguous. The germline CDR1 and CDR2 sequences are DFQATT and SNEGSKA (reference sequence). Trimming cost V 1 base and J 4 bases, with 13 bases left between them. This CDR3 is built from 14 residues. In DNA, the CDR3 is TGCAGTGCTAGAGGAGGAGCACAGAGAGAGACCCAGTACTTC. This codes for CSARGGAQRETQYF.

V and J are TRBV5-1 and TRBJ1-2; 7 positions match TRBD1. The ends lost 1 base at V and 5 bases at J; junction bases unmatched: 14. The germline V gene has CDR1 SGHRS and CDR2 YFSETQ. This CDR3 region has 17 residues. In DNA form, the CDR3 reads TGCGCCAGCAGCTTGAGAAGTCCGGGACAGAGGGATTATGGCTACACCTTC. This gives the protein CASSLRSPGQRDYGYTF. Full variable domain (outside the CDR3, taken from reference TRBV5-1 and TRBJ1-2): KAGVTQTPRYLIKTRGQQVTLSCSPISGHRSVSWYQQTPGQGLQFLFEYFSETQRNKGNFPGRFSGRQFSNSRSEMNVSTLELGDSALYLCASSLRSPGQRDYGYTFGSGTRLTVV.

The chain links TRBV29-1 to TRBJ2-6; D ambiguous. Trimming removed 6 bases from V and 3 bases from J, with 9 bases in between. Germline V gives CDR1 SQVTM, CDR2 ANQGSEA. The CDR3 has 13 amino acids. CDR3 residues: CSVRWVGANVLTF. CDR3 DNA: TGCAGCGTCCGTTGGGTTGGGGCCAACGTCCTGACTTTC.

This sequence joins TRBV21-1 and TRBJ2-5; the table names TRBD1, a call not compared with the DNA. TRBV21-1 has pseudogene status. CDR3 size: 13 residues. CDR3 nucleotide sequence: TGTGCCAGCAGCAAAGGACAGGGGGGGACCCAGTACTTC. The encoded protein is CASSKGQGGTQYF.

This clonotype was seen a handful of times. The V and J genes are TRBV14 and TRBJ1-2; TRBD1 aligns across 8 bases. The CDR3 length is 15 residues. J was trimmed by 5 bases and V by 4 bases; bases with no gene match: 9. From germline, CDR1 is SGHDN and CDR2 FVKESK. CDR3 in amino acids: CASSPTGTGLYGYTF. As DNA, the CDR3 is TGTGCCAGCAGCCCGACCGGGACAGGCCTTTATGGCTACACCTTC.

The sample holds a few counts of this clonotype. J is TRBJ2-3 and V is TRBV4-3; 10 nucleotides match TRBD1. This CDR3 has 14 amino acids. V lost 4 bases, J lost 7 bases, and 5 bases stayed unmatched. Germline V gives CDR1 LGHNA, CDR2 YSLEER. CDR3 protein: CASSRTDRGNTQYF. The CDR3 nucleotides read TGCGCCAGCAGCCGCACGGACAGGGGGAATACGCAGTATTTT.

The sample holds a few counts of this clonotype. The chain uses TRBV4-3 and TRBJ2-7; D is uncertain. Trimming shortened V by 1 base and J by 0 bases, and 10 bases separated the two germline ends. The germline CDR1 and CDR2 sequences are LGHNA and YSLEER. This CDR3 has 15 residues. The CDR3 reads CASSQGIGPSYEQYF. CDR3 coding DNA: TGCGCCAGCAGCCAAGGAATCGGGCCCTCCTACGAGCAGTACTTC.

This clonotype was detected a few times. The V call is TRBV7-9, the J call TRBJ2-2; D possibly matches TRBD1 or TRBD2 (6 bases each). This CDR3 contains 15 residues. The V end was cut by 2 bases, the J end by 7 bases, with 14 bases between. CDR1 is SEHNR and CDR2 is FQNEAQ in the germline V gene (reference sequence). The CDR3 reads CASSLRRGLNGELFF. The CDR3 region has the DNA TGTGCCAGCAGCTTACGTCGGGGGCTGAACGGGGAGCTGTTTTTT.

Ten or more counts support this clonotype. The chain links TRBV14 to TRBJ2-7; no reliable D call. V was trimmed by 5 bases and J by 2 bases, leaving 7 bases between them. This CDR3 is 12 amino acids long. Germline lookup yields CDR1 SGHDN and CDR2 FVKESK. The CDR3 DNA reads TGTGCCAGCAGCTCCCGGCCCTACGAGCAGTACTTC. Translation gives CASSSRPYEQYF.

The chain carries TRBV29-1 and TRBJ2-2; 16 bases match TRBD2. The CDR3 extends over 17 amino acids. With 6 bases clipped from V and 4 bases from J, the junction kept 8 bases outside the gene matches. Germline CDR1 reads SQVTM; CDR2 reads ANQGSEA. The CDR3 nucleotides read TGCAGCGTAGTTGGGACTAGCGGGAGGGCCAGCACCGGGGAGCTGTTTTTT. Translated: CSVVGTSGRASTGELFF.

This chain uses TRBV7-6 with TRBJ2-1; D ambiguous. Germline CDR1 SGHVS, CDR2 FNYEAQ. Trimming cost V 2 bases and J 1 base, with 9 bases left between them. The CDR3 runs to 15 residues. CDR3 in amino acids: CASSLSDGSYNEQFF. As DNA, the CDR3 is TGTGCCAGCAGCTTATCCGACGGTTCCTACAATGAGCAGTTCTTC.

This chain links TRBV30 with TRBJ2-3, with 9 positions matching TRBD1. This CDR3 is built from 17 residues. V lost 2 bases and J lost 3; bases outside the gene matches: 12. Germline values: CDR1 GTSNPN, CDR2 SVGIG (reference sequence). The CDR3 is CAWSSPTTGGATDTQYF. The CDR3 nucleotides read TGTGCCTGGAGTTCGCCGACTACAGGGGGCGCGACAGATACGCAGTATTTT.

Concerning this clonotype: It may be a read error: a sequence one base away is much more abundant. The chain employs TRBV7-9 and TRBJ2-7, with a weak D call TRBD2 (6 bases). Germline-derived CDR1 and CDR2 are SEHNR and FQNEAQ (reference sequence). The V and J ends lost 4 bases and 3 bases respectively, with 7 bases between them. This CDR3 is 12 amino acids long. Here the CDR3 reads CASSSGDYEQYF. The CDR3 DNA is TGTGCCAGCAGCTCGGGGGACTACGAGCAGTACTTC.

This clonotype was recorded at least ten times. The CDR3 DNA reads as TGTGCCAGCAGTTTATTTGGGACAGGGAAAGAGACCCAGTACTTC. Its protein is CASSLFGTGKETQYF. The V call is TRBV28, the J call TRBJ2-5, with 9 bases identical to TRBD1. Germline assignment: CDR1 MDHEN and CDR2 SYDVKM. Germline trimming cut 1 base from V and 3 bases from J; bases unmatched to any gene: 3. This CDR3 has 15 amino acids.

CDR3 residues: CASSLGTGTQPQHF. CDR3 nucleotides: TGCGCCAGCAGCTTGGGGACAGGGACTCAGCCCCAGCATTTT. The chain combines TRBV5-1 with TRBJ1-5; 8 positions match TRBD1. Germline CDR1 reads SGHRS; CDR2 reads YFSETQ. This CDR3 is built from 14 residues. The ends lost 0 bases at V and 6 bases at J; junction bases unmatched: 2.

In its sample, this clonotype was seen a few times. This chain connects TRBV6-2 or TRBV6-3 to TRBJ2-3, with 14 bases aligning to TRBD2. Germline-derived CDR1 and CDR2 are MNHEY and SVGEGT. The CDR3 is 16 residues long. Trimming cost V 6 bases and J 8 bases; bases outside gene matches: 10. The CDR3 here is CASSPGGTSGSGTQYF. CDR3 in DNA: TGTGCCAGCAGCCCAGGAGGGACTAGCGGGAGTGGTACGCAGTATTTT.

This clonotype came up many times. The chain employs TRBV7-2 and TRBJ2-2; D remains ambiguous. This CDR3 is 14 amino acids long. Germline CDR1 reads SGHTA; CDR2 reads FQGNSA. Trimming cost V 4 bases and J 4 bases, with 10 bases left between them. The CDR3: CASSSRRLTGELFF. The DNA of the CDR3 is TGTGCCAGCAGCTCTAGGCGTCTCACCGGGGAGCTGTTTTTT.